This TCR beta chain was sequenced during a study of identical twins. All donors comprised healthy Caucasians. TCRdb processed the 5' RACE reads anew with MiXCR; each CDR3 protein has one entry. Among about 240,000 distinct CDR3 sequences listed, roughly an eighth were seen once. The CDR3 has 12 amino acids. The V end lost 0 bases, the J end lost 4 bases, and 4 bases lay between the germline ends. Germline CDR1 reads SGHRS; CDR2 reads YFSETQ. In its sample, this clonotype was seen many times. These data also formed part of another study, on yellow fever vaccine responses in identical twins.

This TCR was sampled from a woman aged 18-35 years in good health. The chain is built from TRBV5-1 and TRBJ2-5; D is undetermined. The sample taken for sequencing was memory (CD45RO+) T cells sorted from blood. CDR3 region: CASSLAGETQYF. The CDR3 DNA follows: TGCGCCAGCAGCTTGGCCGGAGAGACCCAGTACTTC.